Listed below are T cell receptor beta chains from one sample, sequenced in a study of CD8 T cells in Susac syndrome. One entry per CDR3 protein, called by TCRdb with MiXCR from the immunoSEQ multiplex PCR reads. The sample records about 300,000 distinct CDR3 sequences, almost 85% being singletons. Source material: CD8+ T cells from PBMCs. These receptor sequences come from a human donor with multiple sclerosis. Each CDR3 is given with its conserved first and last residue. D genes are given only for firm matches. Not all rows give a size; the values are once, few, many and, for expanded clones, a class.

clone size	J gene	D gene	V gene	CDR3 protein	CDR3 DNA
-	TRBJ2-7	-	TRBV28	CASSFGENGRSSYEQYF	TGTGCCAGCAGTTTTGGCGAAAACGGCAGGAGCTCCTACGAGCAGTACTTC
-	TRBJ2-7	-	TRBV7-9	CASSLAPPGVEQYF	TGTGCCAGCAGCTTAGCGCCCCCGGGAGTAGAGCAGTACTTC
-	TRBJ2-1	TRBD2	TRBV27	CASSLLSGGLAGGPNTKQFF	TGTGCCAGCAGCCTATTATCGGGGGGACTAGCGGGAGGGCCGAATACGAAGCAGTTCTTC
few	TRBJ1-2	-	TRBV3-1	CASSQDRGNYGYTF	TGTGCCAGCAGCCAGGACAGAGGAAACTATGGCTACACCTTC
-	TRBJ2-1	-	TRBV19	CASSTGQYNEQFF	TGTGCCAGTAGTACCGGACAGTACAATGAGCAGTTCTTC
few	TRBJ2-7	-	TRBV7-7	CASSPPWDTKYEQYF	TGTGCTAGCAGCCCTCCTTGGGACACCAAATACGAGCAGTACTTC
-	TRBJ1-2	-	TRBV2	CASSAAGVLLYGYTF	TGTGCCAGCAGCGCCGCGGGGGTCCTCCTTTATGGCTACACCTTC
-	TRBJ1-2	-	TRBV6-2/TRBV6-3	CASSYAVYDGYTF	TGTGCCAGCAGTTACGCCGTTTACGATGGCTACACCTTC
-	TRBJ2-7	TRBD2	TRBV13	CASGKRGSPLGEQYF	TGTGCCAGCGGAAAACGCGGGAGTCCCCTGGGGGAGCAGTACTTC
-	TRBJ1-2	-	TRBV28	CASSLGDYGYTF	TGTGCCAGCAGTTTAGGAGACTATGGCTACACCTTC
-	TRBJ1-4	-	TRBV30	CAWTLGGVSNEKLFF	TGTGCCTGGACCTTAGGAGGAGTTTCTAATGAAAAACTGTTTTTT
once	TRBJ1-5	-	TRBV30	CAWSVSQGNQPQHF	TGTGCCTGGAGTGTAAGTCAGGGGAACCAGCCCCAGCATTTT